The 17 T cell receptor beta chains reported below all come from one sample, sequenced in a study of blood T cells in healthy people across ages. Together with a sample-barcoded 5' primer, a J-beta primer mix was included in a second PCR lasting about 6 to 11 cycles. One entry per CDR3 protein results from TCRdb running MiXCR on the 5' RACE reads. The table lists 850,000 to 1,100,000 distinct CDR3 sequences, roughly two fifths of them singletons. Material for sequencing was blood. The receptors shown here come from a man between 18 and 29 years old in good health.

This clonotype has more than one count but fewer than ten. The CDR3 sequence is CASSPIPGTGAEAFF. CDR3 nucleotide sequence: TGTGCCAGCAGTCCCATACCCGGGACAGGCGCGGAAGCTTTCTTT. The chain is built from TRBV27 and TRBJ1-1; TRBD1 matches at 8 bases. With V trimmed by 5 bases and J by 8 bases, 13 bases remained unmatched. This CDR3 spans 15 amino acids. Germline values: CDR1 MNHEY, CDR2 SMNVEV (reference sequence).

This clonotype was recorded only once. A much larger clone differs by one base, so this may be a read error. J is TRBJ1-1 and V is TRBV12-3 or TRBV12-4; D is unresolved. The CDR3 has 14 residues. CDR3 in amino acids: CASSPDPGNAEAFF. The CDR3 nucleotides are TGTGCCAGCAGCCCGGACCCGGGGAACGCTGAAGCTTTCTTT.

The chain joins TRBV6-6 to TRBJ2-7; TRBD1 aligns across 7 bases. The CDR3 is 15 amino acids. Germline V gives CDR1 MNHNY, CDR2 SVGAGI (reference sequence). J lost 6 bases, V lost 5 bases, and 13 bases had no gene match. CDR3 sequence: CASSPYRQGTSEQYF. The CDR3 DNA sequence: TGTGCCAGCAGTCCCTATCGACAGGGAACTAGCGAGCAGTACTTC.

Only a few counts were recorded for this clonotype. This chain joins TRBV6-2 or TRBV6-3 and TRBJ1-5, with TRBD1 matching 8 bases. The CDR3 consists of 15 residues. The J segment lost 4 bases and the V segment lost 5 bases, leaving 7 bases of the junction unmatched. In germline, CDR1 is MNHEY, CDR2 SVGEGT. The CDR3 nucleotides are TGTGCCAGCAGTATAGGACAGGGCTTTAATCAGCCCCAGCATTTT. It encodes CASSIGQGFNQPQHF.

The chain recombines TRBV12-3 or TRBV12-4 with TRBJ2-1, with TRBD1 matching over 9 bases. Judging by the DNA end, TRBJ2-7 fits better; the J call may be wrong. The CDR3 loop spans 15 amino acids. In nucleotides, the CDR3 is TGTGCCAGCAGTACGCGACAGGGGGACTACAATGAGCAGTACTTC. It specifies CASSTRQGDYNEQYF.

The chain employs TRBV20-1 and TRBJ1-4, with no clear D. Germline CDR1 and CDR2: DFQATT and SNEGSKA (reference sequence). V was shortened by 2 bases and J by 0 bases, with 7 bases between the two germline ends. The CDR3 spans 14 residues. CDR3: CSARSDATNEKLFF. CDR3 DNA sequence: TGCAGTGCTAGATCAGATGCAACTAATGAAAAACTGTTTTTT.

The chain joins TRBV12-5 to TRBJ2-1, with 9 bases fitting TRBD2. The V and J ends lost 7 bases and 13 bases, in that order; junction bases with no gene match: 14. The V gene's germline CDR1 is LGHNT and CDR2 FRNRAP. The CDR3 covers 14 residues. CDR3 nucleotides: TGTGCTAGTGTTCCCGCGGGGGGGCAAGAGACCCAGTTCTTC. Amino acids: CASVPAGGQETQFF.

This chain links TRBV6-5 with TRBJ2-2; tentative D call: TRBD1 (6 bases). Between the trimmed V and J ends, which lost 2 bases and 1 base, there was a span of 11 bases. The germline V gene has CDR1 MNHEY and CDR2 SVGAGI. There are 16 residues in the CDR3. The CDR3 is CASSYPLGQNTGELFF. CDR3 nucleotide sequence: TGTGCCAGCAGTTACCCCTTGGGACAGAACACCGGGGAGCTGTTTTTT.

This clonotype was detected ten times or more. This chain joins TRBV10-3 and TRBJ2-1, with D perhaps matching TRBD1 (6 bases). CDR3 size: 12 residues. Trimming removed 1 base from V and 8 bases from J, with 6 bases in between. CDR1 and CDR2 from the germline V gene are ENHRY and SYGVKD. The CDR3 spells CAISEWGHEQFF. CDR3 DNA: TGTGCCATCAGTGAGTGGGGGCATGAGCAGTTCTTC.

This clonotype was detected only a few times. This sequence joins TRBV5-1 and TRBJ2-1; 12 nucleotides line up with TRBD2. This CDR3 has 17 residues. In germline, CDR1 is SGHRS, CDR2 YFSETQ. The V gene end was trimmed by 0 bases and the J gene end by 8 bases; junction bases not matched to a gene: 9. The CDR3 reads CASSLGASGGAPDEQFF. The CDR3 DNA reads as TGCGCCAGCAGCTTGGGGGCTAGCGGGGGGGCCCCGGATGAGCAGTTCTTC.

The V gene is TRBV20-1, the J gene TRBJ1-1; perhaps TRBD1 as D (5 bases). Trimming pared 0 bases from V and 1 base from J, leaving 9 bases between. The CDR3 is 14 residues long. CDR1 is DFQATT and CDR2 is SNEGSKA in the germline V gene (reference sequence). The CDR3 DNA reads as TGCAGTGCTAGAGAAGGACACCAGAACACTGAAGCTTTCTTT. Residues: CSAREGHQNTEAFF.

The chain is built from TRBV7-2 and TRBJ1-3, with D perhaps matching TRBD1 (5 bases). V was shortened by 4 bases and J by 0 bases, with 13 bases between the two germline ends. CDR3 length: 16 residues. The germline CDR1 and CDR2 sequences are SGHTA and FQGNSA. The CDR3 nucleotides read TGTGCCAGCAGCTCAGGGACGAAACACTCTGGAAACACCATATATTTT. Residues: CASSSGTKHSGNTIYF.

The chain employs TRBV28 and TRBJ1-2, with 11 bases aligning to TRBD1. The germline V gene encodes CDR1 MDHEN and CDR2 SYDVKM. CDR3 length: 16 residues. V dropped 0 bases and J dropped 2; count of bases not matched to a gene: 2. The CDR3 loop is CASSLWDRGRNYGYTF. The CDR3 nucleotides are TGTGCCAGCAGTTTATGGGACAGGGGGCGCAACTATGGCTACACCTTC.

This clonotype has just a few counts. DNA of the CDR3: TGTGCCAGCAGTTTTTTCACTCTGGACAATCAGCCCCAGCATTTT. Translation: CASSFFTLDNQPQHF. V usage is TRBV28 and J usage is TRBJ1-5; D uncertain. This CDR3 contains 15 residues. CDR1 MDHEN and CDR2 SYDVKM come from the germline V gene. V lost 3 bases and J 3 bases, leaving 12 bases between the germline ends.

The chain links TRBV7-9 to TRBJ1-1, with TRBD1 matching 8 bases. The CDR3 runs to 18 residues. Germline V lookup: CDR1 SEHNR, CDR2 FQNEAQ (reference sequence). After removal of 5 bases from V and 0 bases from J, the junction contained 14 bases not matched to a gene. The CDR3 nucleotides read TGTGCCAGCAGCCCTCTCCGGGGGACAGGAGGTATGAACACTGAAGCTTTCTTT. Encoded protein: CASSPLRGTGGMNTEAFF.

This clonotype was recorded a few times. J is TRBJ2-1 and V is TRBV10-3; 15 bases match TRBD2. CDR3 size: 15 residues. Germline V gene lookup returns CDR1 ENHRY and CDR2 SYGVKD. Trimming cost V 6 bases and J 7 bases; bases outside gene matches: 4. The CDR3 region has the DNA TGTGCCATCAGCCGGACTAGCGGGGGGGCAAATGAGCAGTTCTTC. Translating it yields CAISRTSGGANEQFF.

J is TRBJ1-1 and V is TRBV29-1; D is undetermined. The germline gives CDR1 SQVTM, CDR2 ANQGSEA. The CDR3 is made up of 12 amino acids. V was cut by 4 bases and J by 0 bases, with 6 bases left in between. CDR3 bases: TGCAGCGTTGTGACAATGAACACTGAAGCTTTCTTT. This codes for CSVVTMNTEAFF.